This T cell receptor (beta chain) originates from a study of blood T cell repertoires in COVID-19. Across the study: The United States, Italy and Spain provided the acute and convalescent COVID-19 samples. From T cells, B-cell-depleted T cells, or PBMCs came the material, which was cDNA or gDNA.

V lost 5 bases, J lost 6 bases, and 8 bases stayed unmatched. The CDR3 spans 14 residues. CDR1 is SGHTA, CDR2 FQGTGA, per germline. Participants were placed into cohorts based on the clinical history they reported. Generated by immunoSEQ multiplex PCR, the TCRdb table keeps only in-frame clones and is missing some. The repertoire holds hundreds of thousands of clones, around 89% seen once, with about 1.7% in the top ten. The chain joins TRBV7-3 to TRBJ2-7; 9 bases are shared with TRBD1. This sequence originates from a woman in her late teens or twenties with acute COVID-19. Input material: PBMCs or T cells enriched from blood (not recorded which). The CDR3 here is CASSPRTGGGEQYF. The CDR3 DNA reads as TGTGCCAGCAGCCCACGAACAGGGGGCGGCGAGCAGTACTTC. Together with reference TRBV7-3 and TRBJ2-7, the CDR3 gives the full variable domain: GAGVSQTPSNKVTEKGKYVELRCDPISGHTALYWYRQSLGQGPEFLIYFQGTGAADDSGLPNDRFFAVRPEGSVSTLKIQRTERGDSAVYLCASSPRTGGGEQYFGPGTRLTVT.